A single sample gave rise to the 22 T cell receptor beta chains below, sequenced in a study of cytomegalovirus exposure and HLA in healthy donors. Both 60 Vbeta primers and 13 Jbeta primers went into the PCR. Libraries were prepared by immunoSEQ multiplex PCR; TCRdb keeps only in-frame clonotypes and omits some of them. Of about 140,000 clones in the sample, 65% to 70% were seen once. The sample was PBMCs. The receptors originated from a man under 40 in good health and CMV-seropositive.

This clone was found a few times. The chain links TRBV27 to TRBJ2-5; TRBD2 might be the D (5 bases). The length of the CDR3 is 11 residues. Trimming removed 6 bases at V and 5 bases at J, with 7 bases between. From germline, CDR1 is MNHEY and CDR2 SMNVEV (reference sequence). DNA of the CDR3: TGTGCCAGCAGCTGGAGGGAGACCCAGTACTTC. This sequence encodes CASSWRETQYF.

The rearrangement uses TRBV7-2 and TRBJ1-2; the match to TRBD1 covers 8 bases. Germline V lookup: CDR1 SGHTA, CDR2 FQGNSA. The CDR3 has 14 amino acids. Germline trimming cut 0 bases from V and 8 bases from J; bases unmatched to any gene: 5. The CDR3 loop reads CASSLAQGARGYTF. DNA of the CDR3: TGTGCCAGCAGCTTAGCCCAGGGGGCTAGGGGCTACACCTTC.

The chain uses TRBV6-5 and TRBJ1-2; D not certain. Germline V gene data show CDR1 as MNHEY and CDR2 as SVGAGI. The CDR3 runs 13 residues. The V end was cut by 4 bases, the J end by 2 bases, with 8 bases between. The CDR3 loop is CASSSYFNYGYTF. CDR3 bases: TGTGCCAGCAGTTCTTATTTCAACTATGGCTACACCTTC.

The rearrangement joins TRBV28 to TRBJ2-2; TRBD2 might be the D (6 bases). This CDR3 has 14 amino acids. The V end was cut by 8 bases, the J end by 1 base, with 11 bases between. Germline lookup yields CDR1 MDHEN and CDR2 SYDVKM. The CDR3 loop is CASLGLLNTGELFF. The DNA of the CDR3 is TGTGCCAGCTTGGGACTTCTGAACACCGGGGAGCTGTTTTTT.

The chain uses TRBV28 and TRBJ1-3; the D gene is possibly TRBD1 (5 bases). Germline loops: CDR1 MDHEN, CDR2 SYDVKM. V lost 6 bases to trimming and J lost 0 bases, with 12 bases between them. This CDR3 spans 15 amino acids. For the CDR3, the DNA is TGTGCCAGCAGGGAAACGACAGTCTCTGGAAACACCATATATTTT. This gives the protein CASRETTVSGNTIYF.

The chain employs TRBV18 and TRBJ2-7; 8 bases map to TRBD2. The CDR3 extends over 15 amino acids. Germline CDR1 and CDR2: KGHSH and LQKENI. After removal of 3 bases from V and 2 bases from J, the junction contained 6 bases not matched to a gene. The CDR3 DNA reads as TGTGCCAGCTCACCGGCAGGGACTAGAGCCTACGAGCAGTACTTC. Protein: CASSPAGTRAYEQYF.

The chain joins TRBV5-6 to TRBJ2-1; the D gene is possibly TRBD1 (7 bases). CDR1 is SGHDT, CDR2 YYEEEE, per germline. CDR3 length: 16 amino acids. Trimming cost V 0 bases and J 0 bases, with 10 bases left between them. The CDR3 region is CASSLGGTVSYNEQFF. In nucleotides, the CDR3 is TGTGCCAGCAGCTTGGGCGGGACAGTCTCCTACAATGAGCAGTTCTTC.

As DNA, the CDR3 is TGTGCCAGCTCACCTACTACTTACGAGCAGTACTTC. Translation gives CASSPTTYEQYF. This chain connects TRBV18 to TRBJ2-7; no firm D call. The germline CDR1 and CDR2 sequences are KGHSH and LQKENI. This CDR3 region has 12 residues. V was cut by 3 bases and J by 4 bases, with 7 bases left in between.

This clone came up once. Other nucleotide sequences in the sample specify the same CDR3. This rearrangement joins TRBV7-6 to TRBJ2-7; D remains unclear. From germline, CDR1 is SGHVS and CDR2 FNYEAQ. The length of the CDR3 is 11 residues. The V gene lost 4 bases and the J gene lost 5 bases, with 6 bases spanning the gap. In DNA form, the CDR3 reads TGTGCCAGCAGCTCGGGTCACGAGCAGTACTTC. This gives the protein CASSSGHEQYF.

The rearrangement joins TRBV5-1 to TRBJ2-3, with TRBD2 matching over 10 bases. Trimming removed 4 bases from V and 2 bases from J; junction bases left unmatched: 7. CDR3 length: 16 residues. Germline assignment: CDR1 SGHRS and CDR2 YFSETQ. CDR3 sequence (DNA): TGCGCCAGCAGCACCGGGACTAGCGAAGACACAGATACGCAGTATTTT. It codes for CASSTGTSEDTDTQYF.

This chain connects TRBV7-2 to TRBJ2-3, with 10 bases matching TRBD2. This CDR3 is 16 amino acids long. Germline V gene lookup returns CDR1 SGHTA and CDR2 FQGNSA. The V gene end was trimmed by 5 bases and the J gene end by 4 bases; junction bases not matched to a gene: 9. The DNA of the CDR3 is TGTGCCAGCAGCCGGGCTAGCGGGAGATCGGCAGATACGCAGTATTTT. This sequence encodes CASSRASGRSADTQYF.

The chain links TRBV11-2 to TRBJ2-7; 8 nucleotides align to TRBD2. The CDR3 runs to 14 residues. Germline V gene lookup returns CDR1 SGHAT and CDR2 FQNNGV. The trim removed 3 bases at V and 4 bases at J, leaving 5 bases unmatched. The CDR3 protein is CASSFYSGGYEQYF. CDR3 nucleotide sequence: TGTGCCAGCAGCTTTTATTCGGGGGGGTACGAGCAGTACTTC. The complete variable domain, with remaining parts taken from reference TRBV11-2 and TRBJ2-7, reads EAGVAQSPRYKIIEKRQSVAFWCNPISGHATLYWYQQILGQGPKLLIQFQNNGVVDDSQLPKDRFSAERLKGVDSTLKIQPAKLEDSAVYLCASSFYSGGYEQYFGPGTRLTVT.

The chain uses TRBV6-5 and TRBJ1-2; D not certain. The germline V gene has CDR1 MNHEY and CDR2 SVGAGI. This CDR3 is built from 13 residues. The germline V and J ends were trimmed by 7 bases and 3 bases, with 12 bases remaining between them. The CDR3 is CASTAAGDYGYTF. The CDR3 nucleotides are TGTGCCAGCACGGCGGCTGGAGACTATGGCTACACCTTC.

This clone was counted once. This chain links TRBV7-2 with TRBJ1-4; the D is unclear. This CDR3 spans 15 amino acids. CDR1 SGHTA and CDR2 FQGNSA come from the germline V gene. V lost 4 bases and J lost 0, with 9 bases in between. The CDR3 spells CASSSPVATNEKLFF. DNA for the CDR3: TGTGCCAGCAGCTCTCCGGTTGCAACTAATGAAAAACTGTTTTTT.

J is TRBJ1-1 and V is TRBV27, with D perhaps matching TRBD1 (5 bases). V lost 5 bases and J lost 1, with 20 bases in between. The CDR3 sequence is 17 residues long. Germline-derived CDR1 and CDR2 are MNHEY and SMNVEV (reference sequence). CDR3 bases: TGTGCCAGCAGTCAAAGGGACGGGGGGGAGAGGAACACTGAAGCTTTCTTT. Encoded protein: CASSQRDGGERNTEAFF.

The rearrangement joins TRBV4-1 to TRBJ2-7; 10 nucleotides agree with TRBD1. The CDR3 covers 16 residues. V lost 2 bases, J lost 2 bases, and 6 bases stayed unmatched. CDR1 is MGHRA and CDR2 is YSYEKL in the germline V gene. The CDR3: CASSQSTGTGAYEQYF. The CDR3 region has the DNA TGCGCCAGCAGCCAATCCACCGGGACAGGGGCCTACGAGCAGTACTTC.

The chain joins TRBV10-2 to TRBJ2-1, with TRBD2 matching over 9 bases. The CDR3 loop spans 17 amino acids. Losses at the gene ends were 0 bases for V and 4 bases for J; bases not matched to a gene: 7. Germline V gene sequence: CDR1 WSHSY, CDR2 SAAADI. The CDR3, as DNA: TGCGCCAGCAGTGAGTCGGGGGCGGGAGGGGTGTACAATGAGCAGTTCTTC. This translates into CASSESGAGGVYNEQFF.

The CDR3 bases are TGCGCCAGCAGCTTGGCCGGGGAGGCTTTGACTGAGACCCAGTACTTC. Encoded protein: CASSLAGEALTETQYF. V gene TRBV5-1 combines with J gene TRBJ2-5; a weak D match, TRBD2 (6 bases). The V gene lost 0 bases and the J gene lost 5 bases, with 17 bases spanning the gap. Per germline, CDR1 SGHRS and CDR2 YFSETQ. This CDR3 contains 16 residues.

J is TRBJ2-5 and V is TRBV28, with D possibly matching TRBD2 (6 bases). The V gene lost 3 bases and the J gene lost 2 bases, with 16 bases spanning the gap. This CDR3 is built from 16 residues. The V gene's germline CDR1 is MDHEN and CDR2 SYDVKM. The chain's CDR3 is CASSFRSGLSQETQYF. CDR3 coding DNA: TGTGCCAGCAGTTTTAGGAGCGGACTATCACAAGAGACCCAGTACTTC. Variable domain in full (rest from reference TRBV28 and TRBJ2-5): DVKVTQSSRYLVKRTGEKVFLECVQDMDHENMFWYRQDPGLGLRLIYFSYDVKMKEKGDIPEGYSVSREKKERFSLILESASTNQTSMYLCASSFRSGLSQETQYFGPGTRLLVL.

This chain joins TRBV6-4 and TRBJ1-4; 11 positions agree with TRBD1. Germline assignment: CDR1 MRHNA and CDR2 SNTAGT. V was clipped by 6 bases and J by 4 bases; unmatched bases: 7. CDR3 size: 16 residues. CDR3 nucleotides: TGTGCCAGCAGGGCGGGACAGGGGGACGGTAATGAAAAACTGTTTTTT. Translated: CASRAGQGDGNEKLFF.

The chain is built from TRBV7-6 and TRBJ1-1; TRBD1 might be the D (5 bases). Germline V CDR1 and CDR2: SGHVS, FNYEAQ. V was cut by 2 bases and J by 4 bases, with 8 bases left in between. The CDR3 covers 13 residues. The CDR3 bases are TGTGCCAGCAGCTTATTGGGGGGCACTGAAGCTTTCTTT. This gives the protein CASSLLGGTEAFF.

V gene TRBV9 combines with J gene TRBJ1-5, with 8 bases fitting TRBD1. The CDR3 totals 15 residues. Germline assignment: CDR1 SGDLS and CDR2 YYNGEE. The J segment lost 3 bases and the V segment lost 2 bases, leaving 4 bases of the junction unmatched. CDR3 nucleotide sequence: TGTGCCAGCAGCGTCGGGACAGGAATCAATCAGCCCCAGCATTTT. Amino acids: CASSVGTGINQPQHF.